The sequence of this T cell receptor beta chain was determined in a study of blood T cell repertoires in COVID-19. Germline V gene sequence: CDR1 SGDLS, CDR2 YYNGEE. This CDR3 spans 17 amino acids. Trimming at V came to 5 bases and at J to 6 bases, leaving 12 bases not matched to a gene. Measured with immunoSEQ multiplex PCR; TCRdb has only the in-frame clones, and not every one. Here the sample spans some 200,000 clones, around four fifths being singletons. The specimen sequenced was peripheral blood. This receptor was taken from a woman aged 60-75 years who had recovered from COVID-19. The chain uses TRBV9 and TRBJ1-4; 11 bases line up with TRBD1. The DNA of the CDR3 is TGTGCCAGCAGTTCGCCGGGACAGGGGGGTTTGGATGAAAAACTGTTTTTT. It encodes CASSSPGQGGLDEKLFF.